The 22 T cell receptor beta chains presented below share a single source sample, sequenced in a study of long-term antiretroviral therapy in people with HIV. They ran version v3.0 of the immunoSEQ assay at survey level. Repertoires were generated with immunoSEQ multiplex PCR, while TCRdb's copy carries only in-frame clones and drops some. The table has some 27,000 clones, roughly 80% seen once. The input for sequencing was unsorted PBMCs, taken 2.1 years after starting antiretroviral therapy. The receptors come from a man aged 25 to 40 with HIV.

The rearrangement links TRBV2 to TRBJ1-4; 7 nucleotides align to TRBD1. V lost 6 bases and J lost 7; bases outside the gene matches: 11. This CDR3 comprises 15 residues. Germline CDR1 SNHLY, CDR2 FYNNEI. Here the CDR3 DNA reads TGTGCCAGCAGACCCGACAGGGCGCGGGGTGAAAAACTGTTTTTT. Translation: CASRPDRARGEKLFF.

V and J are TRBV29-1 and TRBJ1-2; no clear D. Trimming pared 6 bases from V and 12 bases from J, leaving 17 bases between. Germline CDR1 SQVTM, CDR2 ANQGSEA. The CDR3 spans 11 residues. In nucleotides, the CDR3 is TGCAGCGTCGGGGATCTGGCGCAAGACACCTTC. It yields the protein CSVGDLAQDTF.

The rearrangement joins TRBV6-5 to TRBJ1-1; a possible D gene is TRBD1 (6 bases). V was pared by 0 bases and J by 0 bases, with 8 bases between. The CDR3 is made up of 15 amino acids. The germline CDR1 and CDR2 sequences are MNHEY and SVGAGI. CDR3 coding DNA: TGTGCCAGCAGTTACTCGAACAGGGTGAACACTGAAGCTTTCTTT. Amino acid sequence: CASSYSNRVNTEAFF.

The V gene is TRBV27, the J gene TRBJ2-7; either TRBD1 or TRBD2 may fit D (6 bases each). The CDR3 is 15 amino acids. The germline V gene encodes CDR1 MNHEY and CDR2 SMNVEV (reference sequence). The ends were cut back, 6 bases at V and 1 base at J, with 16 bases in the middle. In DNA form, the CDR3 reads TGTGCCAGCAGCCTGAGTCAGGGGAGGTCCTACGAGCAGTACTTC. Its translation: CASSLSQGRSYEQYF.

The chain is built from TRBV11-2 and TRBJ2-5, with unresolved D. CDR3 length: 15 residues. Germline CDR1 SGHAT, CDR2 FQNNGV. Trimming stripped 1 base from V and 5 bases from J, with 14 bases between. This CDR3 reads CASSLVSRSRETQYF. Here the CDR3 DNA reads TGTGCCAGCAGCTTAGTTTCGAGGTCCAGGGAGACCCAGTACTTC.

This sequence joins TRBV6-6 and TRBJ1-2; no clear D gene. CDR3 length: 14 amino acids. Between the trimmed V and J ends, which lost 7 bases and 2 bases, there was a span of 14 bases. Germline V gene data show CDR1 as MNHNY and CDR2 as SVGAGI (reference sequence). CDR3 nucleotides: TGTGCCAGCATTAGCGGGGAGGTCAACTATGGCTACACCTTC. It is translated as CASISGEVNYGYTF.

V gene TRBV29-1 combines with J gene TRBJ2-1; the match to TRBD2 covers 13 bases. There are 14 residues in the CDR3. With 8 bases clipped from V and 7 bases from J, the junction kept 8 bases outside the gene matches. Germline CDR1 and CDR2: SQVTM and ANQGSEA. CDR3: CSNLLAGGPNEQFF. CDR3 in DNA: TGCAGCAACTTACTAGCGGGGGGGCCTAATGAGCAGTTCTTC.

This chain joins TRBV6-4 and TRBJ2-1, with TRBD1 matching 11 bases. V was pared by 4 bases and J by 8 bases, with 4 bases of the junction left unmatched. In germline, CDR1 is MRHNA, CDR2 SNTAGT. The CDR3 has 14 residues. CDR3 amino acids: CASSAGQGGYEQFF. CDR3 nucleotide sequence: TGTGCCAGCAGTGCGGGACAGGGGGGGTATGAGCAGTTCTTC.

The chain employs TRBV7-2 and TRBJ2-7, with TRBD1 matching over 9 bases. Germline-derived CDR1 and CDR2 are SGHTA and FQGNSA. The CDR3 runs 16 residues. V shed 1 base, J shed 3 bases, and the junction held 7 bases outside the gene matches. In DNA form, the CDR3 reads TGTGCCAGCAGCTTAGAAGGGGGGACAGGGTACTACGAGCAGTACTTC. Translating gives CASSLEGGTGYYEQYF.

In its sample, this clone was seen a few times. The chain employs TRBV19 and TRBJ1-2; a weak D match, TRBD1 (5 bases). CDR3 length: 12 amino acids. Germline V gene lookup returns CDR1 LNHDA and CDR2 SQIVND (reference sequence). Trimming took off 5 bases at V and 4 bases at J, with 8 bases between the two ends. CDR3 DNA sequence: TGTGCCAGTAGTCCAGGGTTCTATGGCTACACCTTC. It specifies CASSPGFYGYTF.

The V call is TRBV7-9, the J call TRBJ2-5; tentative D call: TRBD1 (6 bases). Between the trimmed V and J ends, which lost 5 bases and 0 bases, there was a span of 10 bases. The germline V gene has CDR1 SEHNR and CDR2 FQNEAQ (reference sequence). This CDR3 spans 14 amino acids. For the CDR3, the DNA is TGTGCCAGCAGCGGGGGCCAGTACCAAGAGACCCAGTACTTC. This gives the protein CASSGGQYQETQYF.

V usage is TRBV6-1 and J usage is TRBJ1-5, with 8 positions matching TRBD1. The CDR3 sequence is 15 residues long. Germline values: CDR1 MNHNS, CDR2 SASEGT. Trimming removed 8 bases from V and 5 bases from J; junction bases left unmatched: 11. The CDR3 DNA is TGTGCCAGCGCCCCTGAGCCAGGGGGCCATCAGCCCCAGCATTTT. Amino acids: CASAPEPGGHQPQHF.

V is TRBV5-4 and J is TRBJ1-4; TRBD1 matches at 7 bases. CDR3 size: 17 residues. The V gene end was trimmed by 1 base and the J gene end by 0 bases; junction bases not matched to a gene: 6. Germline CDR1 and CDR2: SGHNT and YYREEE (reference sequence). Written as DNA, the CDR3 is TGTGCCAGCAGCTTGAGACAGGGCTTTACAACTAATGAAAAACTGTTTTTT. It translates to CASSLRQGFTTNEKLFF.

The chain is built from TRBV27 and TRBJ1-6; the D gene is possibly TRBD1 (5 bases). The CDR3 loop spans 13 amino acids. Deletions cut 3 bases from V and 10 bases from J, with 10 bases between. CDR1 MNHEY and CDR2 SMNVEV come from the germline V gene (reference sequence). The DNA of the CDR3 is TGTGCCAGCAGTTTCGGGCGGGGCTCACCCCTCCACTTT. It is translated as CASSFGRGSPLHF.

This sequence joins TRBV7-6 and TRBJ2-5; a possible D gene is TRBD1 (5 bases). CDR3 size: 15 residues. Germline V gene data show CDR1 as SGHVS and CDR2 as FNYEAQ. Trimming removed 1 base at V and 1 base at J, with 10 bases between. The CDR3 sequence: CASSLVPDSQETQYF. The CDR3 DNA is TGTGCCAGCAGCTTAGTTCCCGACAGCCAAGAGACCCAGTACTTC.

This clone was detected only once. CDR3 nucleotides: TGTGCCTGCTTCCAGGGGGCGAGAACTGAAGCTTTCTTT. Protein product: CACFQGARTEAFF. The chain combines TRBV30 with TRBJ1-1; 8 positions agree with TRBD1. V was pared by 6 bases and J by 5 bases, with 8 bases of the junction left unmatched. This CDR3 has 13 residues. The germline CDR1 and CDR2 sequences are GTSNPN and SVGIG (reference sequence).

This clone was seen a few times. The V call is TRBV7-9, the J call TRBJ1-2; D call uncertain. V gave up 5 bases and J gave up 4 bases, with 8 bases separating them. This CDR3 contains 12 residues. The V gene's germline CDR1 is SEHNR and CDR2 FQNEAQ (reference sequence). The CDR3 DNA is TGTGCCAGCAGCCCCAACAGCTATGGCTACACCTTC. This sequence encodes CASSPNSYGYTF.

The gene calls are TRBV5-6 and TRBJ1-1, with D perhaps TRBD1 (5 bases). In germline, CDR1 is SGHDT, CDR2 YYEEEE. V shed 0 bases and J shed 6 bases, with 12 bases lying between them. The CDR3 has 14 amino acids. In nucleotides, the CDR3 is TGTGCCAGCAGCTTGGAGAGGGGCAGGGCTGAAGCTTTCTTT. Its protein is CASSLERGRAEAFF.

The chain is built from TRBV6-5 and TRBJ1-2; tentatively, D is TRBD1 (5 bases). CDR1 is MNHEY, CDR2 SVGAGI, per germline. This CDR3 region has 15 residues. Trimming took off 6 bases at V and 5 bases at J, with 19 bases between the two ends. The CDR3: CASSLSSAGWYGYTF. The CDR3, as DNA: TGTGCCAGCAGCCTCTCCTCGGCAGGGTGGTATGGCTACACCTTC.

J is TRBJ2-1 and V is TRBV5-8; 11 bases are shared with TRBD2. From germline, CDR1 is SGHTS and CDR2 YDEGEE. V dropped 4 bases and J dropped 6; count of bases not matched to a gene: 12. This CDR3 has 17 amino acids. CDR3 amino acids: CASSRGSLAGGPNEQFF. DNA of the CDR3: TGTGCCAGCAGCCGTGGGTCCTTAGCGGGAGGGCCCAATGAGCAGTTCTTC.

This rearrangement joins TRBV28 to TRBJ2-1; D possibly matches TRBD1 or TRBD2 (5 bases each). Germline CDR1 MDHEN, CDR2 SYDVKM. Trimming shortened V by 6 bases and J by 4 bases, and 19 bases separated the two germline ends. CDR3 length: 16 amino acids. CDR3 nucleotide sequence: TGTGCCAGCAGGTATCGGGGCCTAGAAAGGTACAATGAGCAGTTCTTC. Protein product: CASRYRGLERYNEQFF.

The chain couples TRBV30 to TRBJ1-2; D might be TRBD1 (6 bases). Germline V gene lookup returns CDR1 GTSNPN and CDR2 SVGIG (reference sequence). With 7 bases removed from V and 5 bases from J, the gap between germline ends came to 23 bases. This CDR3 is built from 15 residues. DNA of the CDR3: TGTGCCTTGACCGTTATCGGGGGCGCGGCTTATGGCTACACCTTC. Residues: CALTVIGGAAYGYTF.